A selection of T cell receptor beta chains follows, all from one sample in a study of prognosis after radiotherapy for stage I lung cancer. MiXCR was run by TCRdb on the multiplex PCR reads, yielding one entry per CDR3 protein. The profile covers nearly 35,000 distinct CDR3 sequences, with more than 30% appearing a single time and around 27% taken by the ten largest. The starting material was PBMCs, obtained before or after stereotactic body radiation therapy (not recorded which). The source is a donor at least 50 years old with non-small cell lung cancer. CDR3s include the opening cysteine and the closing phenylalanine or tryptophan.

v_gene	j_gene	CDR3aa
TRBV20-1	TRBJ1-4	CSAREQGRGEKLFF
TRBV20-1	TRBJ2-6	CSALRVRELVSGANVLTF
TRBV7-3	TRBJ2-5	CASSLLAGETQYF
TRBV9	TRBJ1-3	CASSPGPSGNTIYF
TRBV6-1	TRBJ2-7	CASSTLQGYEQYF
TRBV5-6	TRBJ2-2	CASRTGTSTGELFF
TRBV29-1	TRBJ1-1	CSVDSRVFTEALF
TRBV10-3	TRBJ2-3	CAISGQRAGADTQYF
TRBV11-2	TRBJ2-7	CASMVQGPLGQYF
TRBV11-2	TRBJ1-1	CASSLAGGMNTEAFF
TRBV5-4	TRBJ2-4	CASSPGPGTLAKNIQYF
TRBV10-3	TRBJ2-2	CAIRENSNTGELFF
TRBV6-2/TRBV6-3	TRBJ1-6	CASSPTATGRRSPLHF
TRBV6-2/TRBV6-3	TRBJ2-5	CASSEAGAGMQTQYF
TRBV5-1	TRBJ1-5	CASSSGEGGGNQPQHF
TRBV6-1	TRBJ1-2	CASRTREGYTF
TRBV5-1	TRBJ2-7	CASSLAPDPGGEQYF
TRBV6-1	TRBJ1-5	CASSEEMRGDQPQHF
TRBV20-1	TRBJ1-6	CSARDPESSPLHF
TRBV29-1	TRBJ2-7	CSVRWGYSREQYF
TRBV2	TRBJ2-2	CASSQDRDTGELFF
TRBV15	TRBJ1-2	CATSRRTNGYTF
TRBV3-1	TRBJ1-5	CASSQGSRAGGNQPQHF
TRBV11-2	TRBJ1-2	CASSLRGLPNYGYTF
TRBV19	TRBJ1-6	CASQLLGQAYNSPLHF
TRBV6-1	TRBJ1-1	CASSRQGMNTEAFF
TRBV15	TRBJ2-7	CATSRLGGEQYF
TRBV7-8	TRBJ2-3	CASSALAGLLDTQYF
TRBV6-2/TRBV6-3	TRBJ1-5	CASSYSYSGNQPQHF
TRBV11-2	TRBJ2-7	CASSPGQEVQYF
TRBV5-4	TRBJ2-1	CASSPEKRGGENEQFF
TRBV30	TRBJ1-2	CAWSTTFKGGYTF
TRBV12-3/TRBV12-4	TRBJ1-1	CASSLGGVGSEAFF
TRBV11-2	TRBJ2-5	CASSLAVVETQYF
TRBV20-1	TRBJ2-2	CSATGTSNTGELFF
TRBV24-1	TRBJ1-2	CATSDFGGDGYTF
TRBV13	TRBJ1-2	CASSSRTGYGYTF
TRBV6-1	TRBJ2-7	CASSPVGGPLNEQYF
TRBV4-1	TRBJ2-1	CASSLLPGQDFNNEQLF
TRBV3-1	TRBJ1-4	CASSQVRQSDEKLFF
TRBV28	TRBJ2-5	CASSLWGDQETQYF
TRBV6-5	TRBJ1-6	CASSYSRQGTSHLHF
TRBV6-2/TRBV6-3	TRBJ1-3	CASTSLGGFGNTIYF
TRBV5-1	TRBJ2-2	CASSLVQGSSNTGELFF
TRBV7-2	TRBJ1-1	CASSADGGTEAFF
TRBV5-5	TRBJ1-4	CASSSGTANEKLFF
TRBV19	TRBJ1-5	CASSMETQGFGNQPQHF
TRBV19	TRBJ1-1	CASSPPGRLNTEAFF
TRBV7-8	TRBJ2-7	CASSSTYEQYF
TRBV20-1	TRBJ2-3	CSAKRGGATDTQYF
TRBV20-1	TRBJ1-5	CSARDRRNSNQPQHF
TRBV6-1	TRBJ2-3	CASSHILAGERDTQYF
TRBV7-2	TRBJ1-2	CASSLGWQATYGYTF
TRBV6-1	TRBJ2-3	CASGEGMYTDTQYF
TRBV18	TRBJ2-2	CASSPIPTGNTGELFF
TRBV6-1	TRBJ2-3	CASSAWDRAAIADTQYF
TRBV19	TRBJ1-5	CVSSTLAGGRNQPQHF
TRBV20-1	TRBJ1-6	CSAKRARGDSHF